This record looks at one T cell receptor (beta chain) sequence and its context. Its specificity is not known. The assay was immunoSEQ multiplex PCR, and TCRdb's table has in-frame clones only and misses some. The table has around 7,700 clones, about 94% seen once; the top ten hold 1.5%. Regulatory T cells were sorted from blood as CD4+ CD25-high CD127-low cells. This entry is derived from a study of regulatory and conventional T cells in RAG deficiency. Whole-study findings and limits: Compared with controls, unique Treg TCR beta sequences dropped roughly 100-fold in Omenn syndrome and CID/AS. Shorter CDR3s in all patient subsets; >80% Treg-Tconv overlap in Omenn.

With 2 bases clipped from V and 5 bases from J, the junction kept 16 bases outside the gene matches. From germline, CDR1 is SGHRS and CDR2 YFSETQ. The CDR3 sequence is 18 residues long. The data also belong to a second study, concerning regulatory T cells. That work adds: The primer mix had 52 TRBV and 13 TRBJ primers. Patient repertoires had restricted TRB V-J pairs and skewed V and J usage, most in Tregs.

The V and J genes are TRBV5-1 and TRBJ1-5; 7 nucleotides align to TRBD1. This TCR derives from a human donor in good health. The material sequenced was CD127- CD25+ CD4+ Tregs sorted from blood. The CDR3 loop is CASSFPTTGWDKDQPQHF. The CDR3 coding sequence is TGCGCCAGCAGCTTCCCCACGACAGGGTGGGACAAGGATCAGCCCCAGCATTTT.